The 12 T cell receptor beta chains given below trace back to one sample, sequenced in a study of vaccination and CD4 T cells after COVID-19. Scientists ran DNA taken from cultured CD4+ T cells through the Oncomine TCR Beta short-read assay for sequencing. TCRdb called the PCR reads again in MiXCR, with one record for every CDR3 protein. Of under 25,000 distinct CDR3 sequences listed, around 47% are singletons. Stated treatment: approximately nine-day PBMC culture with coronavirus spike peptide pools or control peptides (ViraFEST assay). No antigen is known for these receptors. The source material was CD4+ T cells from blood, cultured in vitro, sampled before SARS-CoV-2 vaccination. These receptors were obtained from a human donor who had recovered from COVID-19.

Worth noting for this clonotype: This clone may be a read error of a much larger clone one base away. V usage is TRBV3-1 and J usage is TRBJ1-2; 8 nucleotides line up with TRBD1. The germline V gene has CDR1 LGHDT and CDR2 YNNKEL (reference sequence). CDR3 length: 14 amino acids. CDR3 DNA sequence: TGTGCCAGCAGCCAAGGGACAGGGAACTATAGCTACACCTTC. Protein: CASSQGTGNYSYTF.

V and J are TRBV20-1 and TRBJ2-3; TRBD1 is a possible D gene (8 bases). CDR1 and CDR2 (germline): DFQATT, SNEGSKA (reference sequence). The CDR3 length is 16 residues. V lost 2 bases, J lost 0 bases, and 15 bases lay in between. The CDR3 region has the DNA TGCAGTGCTAGATCTCACAGGGGGGGAAGCACAGATACGCAGTATTTT. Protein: CSARSHRGGSTDTQYF.

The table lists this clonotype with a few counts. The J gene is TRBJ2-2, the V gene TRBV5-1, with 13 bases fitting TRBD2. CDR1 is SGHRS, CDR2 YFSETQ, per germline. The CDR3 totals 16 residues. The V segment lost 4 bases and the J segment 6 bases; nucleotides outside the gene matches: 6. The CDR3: CASSLGTSGIPGELFF. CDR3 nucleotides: TGCGCCAGCAGCCTCGGGACTAGCGGGATCCCCGGGGAGCTGTTTTTT. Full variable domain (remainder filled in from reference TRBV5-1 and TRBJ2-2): KAGVTQTPRYLIKTRGQQVTLSCSPISGHRSVSWYQQTPGQGLQFLFEYFSETQRNKGNFPGRFSGRQFSNSRSEMNVSTLELGDSALYLCASSLGTSGIPGELFFGEGSRLTVL.

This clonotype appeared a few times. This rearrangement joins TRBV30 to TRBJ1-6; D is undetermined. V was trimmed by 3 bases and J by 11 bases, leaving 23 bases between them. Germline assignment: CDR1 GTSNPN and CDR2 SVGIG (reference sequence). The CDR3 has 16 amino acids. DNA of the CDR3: TGTGCCTGGAGAGCCGACCCAGGAAGAGGGAGCGCACCCCTCCACTTT. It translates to CAWRADPGRGSAPLHF.

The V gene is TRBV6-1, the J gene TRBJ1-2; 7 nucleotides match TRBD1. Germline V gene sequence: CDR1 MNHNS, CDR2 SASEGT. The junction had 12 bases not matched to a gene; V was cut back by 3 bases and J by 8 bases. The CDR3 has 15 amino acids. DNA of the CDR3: TGTGCCAGCAGTGACCGGGACAGCGGCGTTTCGGGCTACACCTTC. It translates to CASSDRDSGVSGYTF.

CDR3 in DNA: TGTGCCAGCAGCCCTCGCGCGTTTGGGAGCACCACTAAAAATAATTCACCCCTCCACTTT. This sequence encodes CASSPRAFGSTTKNNSPLHF. The chain uses TRBV11-3 and TRBJ1-6; D not resolved. The CDR3 has 20 amino acids. CDR1 and CDR2 (germline): SGHNT, YENEEA. V was trimmed by 5 bases and J by 5 bases, leaving 28 bases between them.

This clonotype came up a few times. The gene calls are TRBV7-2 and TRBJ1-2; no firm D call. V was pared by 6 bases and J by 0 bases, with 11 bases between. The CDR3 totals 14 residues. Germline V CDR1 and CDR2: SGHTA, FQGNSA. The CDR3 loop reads CASRLGYPNYGYTF. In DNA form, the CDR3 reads TGTGCCAGCAGACTAGGGTACCCTAACTATGGCTACACCTTC.

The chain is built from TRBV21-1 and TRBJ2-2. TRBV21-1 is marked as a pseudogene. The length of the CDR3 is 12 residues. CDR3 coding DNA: TGTGCCAGCAGCATCTACACCGGGGAGCTGTTTTTT. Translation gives CASSIYTGELFF.

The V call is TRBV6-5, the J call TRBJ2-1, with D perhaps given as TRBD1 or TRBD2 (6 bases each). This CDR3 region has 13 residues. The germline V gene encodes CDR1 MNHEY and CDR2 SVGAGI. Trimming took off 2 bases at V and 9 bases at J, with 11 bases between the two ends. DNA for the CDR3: TGTGCCAGCAGTTACGGGGGGCTGGCTGAGCAGTTCTTC. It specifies CASSYGGLAEQFF.

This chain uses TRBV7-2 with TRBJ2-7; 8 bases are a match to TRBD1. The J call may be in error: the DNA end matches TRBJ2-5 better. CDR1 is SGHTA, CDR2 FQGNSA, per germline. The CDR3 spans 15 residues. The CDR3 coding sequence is TGTGCCAGCAGCTTACAGGGGGCAGGTGGGGAGACCCAGTACTTC. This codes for CASSLQGAGGETQYF.

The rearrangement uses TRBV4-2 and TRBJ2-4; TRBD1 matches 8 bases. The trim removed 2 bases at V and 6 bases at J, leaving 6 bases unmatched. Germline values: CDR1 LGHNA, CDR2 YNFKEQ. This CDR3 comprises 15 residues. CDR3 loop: CASSQLPGQANIQYF. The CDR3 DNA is TGTGCCAGCAGCCAACTCCCGGGACAGGCAAACATTCAGTACTTC.

CDR3: CATTGGLGVEQYF. The CDR3 nucleotides are TGTGCCACTACAGGGGGCCTAGGTGTCGAGCAGTACTTC. The chain couples TRBV15 to TRBJ2-7, with 9 bases fitting TRBD1. V gave up 9 bases and J gave up 6 bases; unmatched junction bases: 9. The CDR3 runs 13 residues. Germline loops: CDR1 LNHNV, CDR2 YYDKDF (reference sequence).